Following are 12 T cell receptor delta chains from one sample sequenced in a study of fetal and pediatric gammadelta thymocytes. TCRdb called clones from the reads again using CATT. The data hold under 1,500 delta-chain clones, with around 33% observed a single time. The sequenced sample was non-Vgamma9Vdelta2 gamma-delta T cells from the thymus. Regarding subset: CD3+gammadeltaTCR+ thymocytes not co-expressing Vgamma9 and Vdelta2. These receptors were obtained from a child who underwent cardiac surgery and was recorded as healthy.

This clone counts as medium-sized. The chain is built from TRDV1 and TRDJ1; possible D gene TRDD3, 5 bases. The V gene lost 2 bases and the J gene lost 6 bases, with 19 bases spanning the gap. CDR3 length equals 16 residues. CDR1 is TSWWSYY and CDR2 is QGS in the germline V gene. As DNA, the CDR3 is TGTGCTCTTGGGGAATTGCCCTTGGATAAGGACAATAAACTCATCTTT. Amino acids: CALGELPLDKDNKLIF.

This clone was seen a handful of times. J is TRDJ1 and V is TRDV1; D unresolved. V was clipped by 0 bases and J by 0 bases, with 26 bases between them. Germline loops: CDR1 TSWWSYY, CDR2 QGS. This CDR3 comprises 21 residues. CDR3 sequence reads: CALGELEISFYLTGYTDKLIF. The CDR3 bases are TGTGCTCTTGGGGAACTGGAGATATCTTTCTACCTGACGGGGTACACCGATAAACTCATCTTT.

As for this clone: A far more abundant clone sits one base away, making this likely a read error. V and J are TRDV1 and TRDJ1; tentative D call: TRDD3 (7 bases). Germline CDR1 and CDR2: TSWWSYY and QGS. This CDR3 is built from 25 residues. V lost 1 base and J lost 3, with 42 bases in between. As DNA, the CDR3 is TGTGCTCTTGGGGAACGCCGATCCTACTCCAGTACTGTGGGATACTCAGGCGTTTCCCCCGATAAACTCATCTTT. Protein: CALGERRSYSSTVGYSGVSPDKLIF.

As concerns this clone: It may be a read error: a sequence one base away is much more abundant. The genes are TRAV38-2/DV8 and TRDJ1, with 12 bases matching TRDD3. The V gene end was trimmed by 1 base and the J gene end by 0 bases; junction bases not matched to a gene: 37. Germline-derived CDR1 and CDR2 are TSESDYY and QEAYKQQN. The CDR3 length is 28 residues. CDR3 loop: CAYRSCNSFVPLPTGGYPHALYTDKLIF. In DNA form, the CDR3 reads TGTGCTTATAGGAGCTGTAATTCCTTCGTTCCCCTCCCTACTGGGGGATACCCTCATGCGCTGTACACCGATAAACTCATCTTT.

With regard to this clone: A read error likely explains this, since a far larger clone differs by one base. V gene TRDV2 combines with J gene TRDJ3; 8 bases fit TRDD3. The germline gives CDR1 GEAIGNYY, CDR2 EKD. This CDR3 has 22 amino acids. The CDR3 protein is CACDMRTLWGIPVSWNTRQMFF. The CDR3 nucleotides are TGTGCCTGTGACATGAGGACCCTGTGGGGGATTCCTGTCTCCTGGAACACCCGACAGATGTTTTTC.

Judged by abundance, this clone is large (0.1 to 1%). This sequence joins TRDV1 and TRDJ3, with D possibly TRDD3 on 5 matching bases. This CDR3 is built from 21 residues. Germline CDR1 is TSWWSYY and CDR2 is QGS. V was trimmed by 2 bases and J by 0 bases, leaving 20 bases between them. The CDR3 DNA reads as TGTGCTCTTGGGGAAAAGTGCGGGGAGACATCAAGCTCCTGGGACACCCGACAGATGTTTTTC. It codes for CALGEKCGETSSSWDTRQMFF.

Worth noting for this clone: This may stem from a read error, because a much larger clone lies one nucleotide away. The chain links TRDV3 to TRDJ1, with TRDD2 as a possible D gene (6 bases). Germline assignment: CDR1 TVYSNPD and CDR2 GDNSRS (reference sequence). The CDR3 is 22 amino acids. The V end was cut by 5 bases, the J end by 0 bases, with 40 bases between. CDR3 coding DNA: TGTGCCATTCGCGGGACGGGAGGGGGCCTTCCCCCTACTGGTGCGTACACCGATAAACTCATCTTT. It yields the protein CAIRGTGGGLPPTGAYTDKLIF.

Regarding this clone: A far larger clone is a single base away, which makes a read error likely. This chain links TRDV1 with TRDJ4, with 13 bases fitting TRDD3. V trimming: 3 bases; J trimming: 0 bases; junction bases outside the gene matches: 13. In germline, CDR1 is TSWWSYY, CDR2 QGS. CDR3 length: 19 residues. CDR3 amino acids: CALGDSAFLLGDTTRPLIF. The CDR3 DNA reads TGTGCTCTTGGGGATTCAGCCTTCCTACTGGGGGATACGACCAGACCCCTGATCTTT.

The gene calls are TRDV1 and TRDJ2, with 7 bases fitting TRDD3. The germline CDR1 and CDR2 sequences are TSWWSYY and QGS. Germline trimming cut 4 bases from V and 0 bases from J; bases unmatched to any gene: 8. The CDR3 spans 17 residues. This chain's CDR3 is CALGAKGDSTLTAQLFF. CDR3 in DNA: TGTGCTCTTGGGGCCAAGGGGGATTCTACTTTGACAGCACAACTCTTCTTT.

A note on this clone: Just one base apart from a much larger clone, this may be a read error. Other DNA sequences of this sample code for an identical CDR3. The chain recombines TRDV1 with TRDJ1; D is possibly TRDD2 (5 bases). CDR3 length: 14 amino acids. Germline loops: CDR1 TSWWSYY, CDR2 QGS. The CDR3 nucleotides read TGTGCACTTGGCCTTCTGGAGTACACCGATAAACTCATCTTT. As protein: CALGLLEYTDKLIF.

This clone is deemed large. The same CDR3 is also encoded by other DNA sequences in this sample. The gene calls are TRDV1 and TRDJ1, with TRDD3 matching over 13 bases. V shed 3 bases, J shed 0 bases, and the junction held 22 bases outside the gene matches. CDR3 length: 23 amino acids. Germline CDR1 TSWWSYY, CDR2 QGS. The CDR3 is CALGDFRRSPLNWGIRDTDKLIF. The CDR3 nucleotides are TGTGCTCTTGGGGACTTTAGGCGGAGTCCCCTTAACTGGGGGATACGCGACACCGATAAACTCATCTTT.

Note on this clone: Being one base from a much bigger clone, this may be a read error. Other nucleotide sequences in the sample specify the same CDR3. The genes are TRAV29/DV5 and TRDJ1; 9 bases map to TRDD3. The length of the CDR3 is 20 residues. The germline gives CDR1 NSMFDY, CDR2 ISSIKDK. J was trimmed by 0 bases and V by 2 bases; bases with no gene match: 20. The CDR3 DNA is TGTGCAGCAAGTCCGCGGCTTTCCGGTTGGGGGATAGGGTACACCGATAAACTCATCTTT. It specifies CAASPRLSGWGIGYTDKLIF.